This T cell receptor (beta chain) was recovered during a study of blood T cell repertoires in COVID-19. Study background: Italy, Spain and the United States were the sources of the convalescent and acute COVID-19 samples. In each case, the material was cDNA or gDNA derived from T cells, B-cell-depleted T cells, or PBMCs.

Study processing details: The authors estimated nucleated cell counts from reference gene primer amplification. Profiled with immunoSEQ multiplex PCR; TCRdb holds only in-frame clones, not every one. D and trimming were read from the DNA, whereas the V and J calls and clone size are those reported in that table. The repertoire holds about 150,000 clones, 87% seen once, with about 4% in the top ten. A few counts support this clone. This CDR3 is 14 amino acids long. Germline V gene lookup returns CDR1 MNHNY and CDR2 SVGAGI (reference sequence). The V and J ends lost 3 bases and 2 bases respectively, with 7 bases between them.

V usage is TRBV6-6 and J usage is TRBJ1-4, with a weak D call TRBD1 (6 bases). The sample comprised peripheral blood. The clonotype comes from a woman aged 55 to 70 with active or convalescent COVID-19. The CDR3: CASSYQGTNEKLFF. The CDR3 DNA sequence: TGTGCCAGCAGTTATCAGGGGACTAATGAAAAACTGTTTTTT.